The TCR beta chain under discussion was sequenced for a study of blood T cell repertoires in COVID-19. Overall study: Donors in the United States, Italy and Spain gave samples during acute or convalescent COVID-19. The analysed material was cDNA or gDNA that came from T cells, B-cell-depleted T cells, or PBMCs.

From germline, CDR1 is MDHEN and CDR2 SYDVKM. The CDR3 is 14 residues long. V lost 6 bases to trimming and J lost 1 base, with 12 bases between them. As processed by the authors: Scientists estimated how many nucleated cells there were by amplifying reference gene primers. The protocol was immunoSEQ multiplex PCR, while the TCRdb copy is restricted to in-frame clones and leaves out a portion. That table furnishes V, J and clone size, whereas the DNA furnished D and trimming. The sample shows approximately 130,000 clones, about 70% of them seen only once. The J gene is TRBJ1-2, the V gene TRBV28; the D gene is possibly TRBD1 (5 bases). The source of this sequence is a woman in her 70s with acute or convalescent COVID-19. The sequenced sample was peripheral blood. The CDR3 DNA reads as TGTGCCAGCAGCACAGGACCATATAACTATGGCTACACCTTC. It is translated as CASSTGPYNYGYTF.